The rows below give T cell receptor beta chains drawn from one sample of a study of T cells in Graves' hyperthyroidism and ophthalmopathy. TCRdb called the multiplex PCR reads again in MiXCR, with one record for every CDR3 protein. In the table there are more than 350,000 distinct CDR3 sequences, more than 12% of which are singletons. Specimen: blood. Source of these receptors: a woman aged 30 to 39 with Graves' hyperthyroidism. The CDR3 runs from the conserved cysteine through the conserved F or W. D genes are given only for firm matches. Some rows have no size entry. The others give once, few or many, or a class for an expanded clone.

TRBV4-2	TRBJ2-5	.	.	CASSQKTGGETQYF	TGTGCCAGCAGCCAAAAGACAGGCGGAGAGACCCAGTACTTC
TRBV20-1	TRBJ2-3	TRBD2	many	CSARGPSGRAPDTQYF	TGCAGTGCTAGGGGGCCTAGCGGGAGGGCCCCAGATACGCAGTATTTT
TRBV5-8	TRBJ1-2	TRBD1	few	CASSTGTGSSVVYGYTF	TGTGCCAGCAGCACCGGGACAGGGTCATCGGTTGTCTATGGCTACACCTTC
TRBV24-1	TRBJ1-1	TRBD1	many	CATSGPGQGRNTEAFF	TGTGCCACCAGCGGACCGGGACAGGGGAGGAACACTGAAGCTTTCTTT
TRBV7-3	TRBJ2-3	TRBD2	once	CASSLLTGGGDTQYF	TGTGCCAGCAGCTTACTTACGGGAGGGGGGGATACGCAGTATTTT
TRBV18	TRBJ2-3	.	many	CASSPDRMGTDTQYF	TGTGCCAGCTCACCTGACAGAATGGGCACAGATACGCAGTATTTT
TRBV3-1	TRBJ2-7	.	many	CASSQVEDTNYEQYF	TGTGCCAGCAGCCAAGTTGAGGACACCAACTACGAGCAGTACTTC
TRBV19	TRBJ2-1	.	.	CASNAGLARHNEQFF	TGTGCCAGTAACGCGGGGCTAGCTAGGCACAATGAGCAGTTCTTC
TRBV4-1	TRBJ2-3	TRBD2	few	CASSQVSRTSGSTDTQYF	TGCGCCAGCAGCCAAGTTAGCCGGACTAGCGGGAGCACAGATACGCAGTATTTT
TRBV12-3/TRBV12-4	TRBJ1-2	TRBD1	many	CASSPGDRANYGYTF	TGTGCCAGCAGCCCAGGGGACAGGGCTAACTATGGCTACACCTTC
TRBV15	TRBJ1-1	.	.	CATGVGGKNTEAFF	TGTGCCACGGGGGTGGGGGGGAAGAACACTGAAGCTTTCTTT
TRBV6-1	TRBJ1-2	.	few	CASSEYTSGVYTF	TGTGCCAGCAGTGAATATACCTCAGGGGTCTACACCTTC
TRBV14	TRBJ2-7	TRBD2	few	CASSQDETSGRYEQYF	TGTGCCAGCAGCCAAGACGAGACTAGCGGGAGGTACGAGCAGTACTTC
TRBV30	TRBJ2-7	.	many	CAWSVGPQGYEQYF	TGTGCCTGGAGTGTTGGCCCACAGGGTTACGAGCAGTACTTC
TRBV9	TRBJ2-5	.	.	CASSVAGSTETQYF	TGTGCCAGCAGCGTCGCCGGGAGTACGGAGACCCAGTACTTC
TRBV28	TRBJ1-5	TRBD1	few	CASSLSTGTGRQPQHF	TGTGCCAGCAGTTTGTCAACCGGGACAGGGAGGCAGCCCCAGCATTTT
TRBV5-1	TRBJ2-5	.	few	CASSCLVSQETQYF	TGCGCCAGCAGCTGCCTAGTTAGCCAAGAGACCCAGTACTTC
TRBV20-1	TRBJ1-5	TRBD1	.	CSSQIKTGYSNQPQHF	TGCAGTTCCCAGATAAAGACAGGGTATAGCAATCAGCCCCAGCATTTT
TRBV9	TRBJ2-7	TRBD2	many	CASSSGGLYEQYF	TGTGCCAGCTCAAGCGGGGGGCTGTACGAGCAGTACTTC
TRBV7-9	TRBJ2-2	.	.	CASSQNAGGSGTGELFF	TGTGCCAGCAGCCAAAACGCAGGGGGGTCGGGCACCGGGGAGCTGTTTTTT
TRBV7-9	TRBJ2-7	TRBD2	.	CASSQAAQRESYEQYF	TGTGCCAGCAGCCAAGCGGCCCAGCGGGAGTCCTACGAGCAGTACTTC
TRBV7-8	TRBJ2-7	.	many	CASSFGQTYEQYF	TGTGCCAGCAGCTTCGGGCAGACCTACGAGCAGTACTTC
TRBV9	TRBJ1-4	TRBD1	.	CASSVGTGREKLFF	TGTGCCAGCAGCGTAGGGACAGGACGCGAAAAACTGTTTTTT
TRBV20-1	TRBJ1-4	.	.	CSARGQRANEKLFF	TGCAGTGCTAGAGGACAGAGGGCTAATGAAAAACTGTTTTTT
TRBV3-1	TRBJ2-2	TRBD1	.	CASSQRTGRMDTGELFF	TGTGCCAGCAGCCAAAGGACAGGGAGAATGGACACCGGGGAGCTGTTTTTT
TRBV9	TRBJ2-1	.	.	CASSVAAAVAGNEQFF	TGTGCCAGCAGCGTAGCGGCGGCAGTGGCTGGCAATGAGCAGTTCTTC
TRBV7-7	TRBJ2-5	.	few	CASSLGGYQETQYF	TGTGCCAGCAGCTTGGGCGGGTACCAAGAGACCCAGTACTTC